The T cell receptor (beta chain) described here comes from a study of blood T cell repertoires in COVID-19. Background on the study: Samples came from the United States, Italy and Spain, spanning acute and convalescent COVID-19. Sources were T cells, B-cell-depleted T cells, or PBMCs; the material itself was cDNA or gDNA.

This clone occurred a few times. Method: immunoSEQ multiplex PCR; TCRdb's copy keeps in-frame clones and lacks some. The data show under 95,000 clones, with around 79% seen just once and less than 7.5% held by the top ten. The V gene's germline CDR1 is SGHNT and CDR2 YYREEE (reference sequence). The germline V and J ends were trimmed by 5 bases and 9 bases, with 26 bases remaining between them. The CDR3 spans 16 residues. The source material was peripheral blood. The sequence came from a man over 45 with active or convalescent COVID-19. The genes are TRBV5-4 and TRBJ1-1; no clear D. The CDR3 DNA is TGTGCCAGCAGTAACCGAACCGGAGGACGGGTTGTTAAAGCTTTCTTT. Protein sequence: CASSNRTGGRVVKAFF.